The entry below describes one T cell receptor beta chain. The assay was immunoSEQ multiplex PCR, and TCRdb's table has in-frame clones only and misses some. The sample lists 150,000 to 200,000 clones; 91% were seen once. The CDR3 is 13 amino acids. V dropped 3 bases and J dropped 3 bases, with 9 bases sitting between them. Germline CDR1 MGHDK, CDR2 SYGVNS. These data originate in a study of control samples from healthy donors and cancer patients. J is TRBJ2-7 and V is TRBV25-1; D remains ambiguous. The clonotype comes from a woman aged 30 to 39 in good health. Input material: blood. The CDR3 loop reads CASSDRQLYEQYF. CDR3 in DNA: TGTGCCAGCAGTGATCGGCAGCTCTACGAGCAGTACTTC.